This TCR beta chain emerged from a study of blood T cell repertoires in COVID-19. Study at large: Some COVID-19 samples were acute and others convalescent; all came from the United States, Italy and Spain. Nucleic acid was either cDNA or gDNA, and it came from T cells, B-cell-depleted T cells, or PBMCs.

Per the authors' pipeline: Estimation of nucleated cell counts relied on the amplification of reference gene primers. Profiling relied on immunoSEQ multiplex PCR, and the TCRdb table lists in-frame clones only, not all of them. V, J and clone size reflect that table, while D and trimming were determined from the DNA. The sample has about 110,000 clones; less than 85% are singletons. J was trimmed by 1 base and V by 3 bases; bases with no gene match: 12. In germline, CDR1 is DFQATT, CDR2 SNEGSKA (reference sequence). This CDR3 contains 17 residues. This sequence originates from a woman at least 80 years old with acute or convalescent COVID-19. The sample was peripheral blood. The chain joins TRBV20-1 to TRBJ1-5, with 7 bases aligning to TRBD1. CDR3 in amino acids: CSASQGGASISNQPQHF. CDR3 bases: TGCAGTGCTAGTCAGGGGGGCGCAAGTATCAGCAATCAGCCCCAGCATTTT.